This TCR beta chain was observed in a study of tumor-infiltrating lymphocytes in primary liver carcinoma. General study results and limits: For tumor-adjacent and tumor-blood pairs, overlap was less than that seen for tumor region pairs.

For this clonotype: As yet, its antigen is unknown.

The investigators made TCR beta cDNA from roughly 0.55 ug total RNA, using a constant-region primer. Nested multiplex PCR, run for three rounds with slightly modified ARM-PCR, yielded TCR beta libraries. TCRdb analysed the multiplex PCR reads with MiXCR anew, one entry per CDR3 protein. The table records 80,000 or so distinct CDR3 sequences, under 75% of them present only once. Taking about 17-33 mg of unsorted bulk tissue, the authors co-extracted RNA and DNA. Surgical resection treated primary liver carcinoma in the patients. This clonotype originated in a man aged 40-55 years with primary liver carcinoma and hepatitis B virus infection. Source material: tumor-adjacent normal liver tissue.

The DNA for the CDR3 is TGTGCCAGCAGTTTATTCGCTTGGGATGGGAAACAGTACTTC. Its translation: CASSLFAWDGKQYF. The chain links TRBV28 to TRBJ2-7; D uncertain. The CDR3 consists of 14 residues. V lost 1 base to trimming and J lost 10 bases, with 17 bases between them. The germline V gene has CDR1 MDHEN and CDR2 SYDVKM.